This TCR beta chain was sequenced in a study of shared clonotypes between healthy human individuals (TCRdb year 2020). For the study in its entirety: A few men and two women, aged 18 to 49 years, made up the cohort. Per donor, leukapheresis produced somewhere between about 0.8 and 9 billion PBMCs. For each donor, CD4 naive and CD4 memory were each given three plates, CD8 naive was given two plates, and CD8 memory was given one plate. Blood TCR repertoires of roughly five healthy adults were deeply sequenced to estimate repertoire size and the extent of clonotype sharing between individuals. Libraries were prepared and TCR repertoires were sequenced by different laboratories using diverse techniques, in order to increase sequencing depth and limit assay-specific biases.

Using the deep immunoSEQ assay, multiplex PCR amplified TCR CDR3 regions from genomic DNA. For each cell subset, the extracted genomic DNA was distributed evenly across all wells of several immunoSEQ 96-well plates, and each plate served as one replicate. For sorted subsets, each replicate PCR was loaded with around 200 ng genomic DNA, equivalent to 30,000 or so T cell genomes. Purified libraries were quantified with a Qubit 3.0 fluorometer, sized on a Bioanalyzer 2100, and re-quantified with the KAPA Library Quantification kit. Each immunoSEQ 96-well plate was sequenced on its own single-read 150-cycle Illumina NextSeq 550 flow cell. Per the original workflow: The immunoSEQ output contained only junctional sequences without quality scores, so filtering could not match that applied to full-length reads. To assign V/J genes and CDR3, sequences were annotated against IMGT germline references using PyIR, a Python wrapper for IgBLAST v1.9. Reads were filtered out if the reads had weak V/J assignments (E-value above 1e-6), no CDR3, stop codons, out-of-frame junctions, or ambiguous translated residues. V3J clonotypes were defined as sequences sharing the same inferred V gene, J gene, and CDR3 amino acid sequence. The percentage overlap between two repertoires was calculated by dividing the number of shared unique clonotypes by the size of the smaller repertoire. Richness of each repertoire was evaluated using RTK rarefaction, the Chao1 estimator, and Recon v2.1 estimates of unobserved clonotypes. OLGA was used to compute generation probabilities for all TCRbeta clonotypes that the gDNA method yielded from a few donors. Imported from immuneACCESS, the table was reduced by TCRdb to in-frame sequences with V and J called. These copies leave out some clones; in studies compared against another copy, an unresolved V gene accounts for under half, and the cause of the remainder is not known. That table is the source of V, J and clone size, and D and trimming were worked out from the DNA. For this sample there are 190,000 or so clones; about 66% appear just once. Together, the top ten hold more than 9% of the sample.

Summary of the overall study and its limitations: When several donors were compared, the shared fraction of clonotypes was 5% to 6.5% for naive CD4, around 4% for naive CD8, about 2.5% for memory CD4, and around 0.37% for memory CD8. Sampling was restricted to blood, and TCR repertoires in tissue are likely to differ from TCR repertoires in blood. Pairwise subsampling indicated that sequencing depth was expected to affect the degree of clonotype sharing among donors. Higher generation probabilities were observed for clonotypes shared by all four sorted-subset donors than for non-shared clonotypes. Estimated clonotype richness was generally larger for naive than for memory subsets. Because the study included a small number of donors, the genetic and exposure-history diversity represented was limited. Even with the large sequencing depth, rarefaction of the sorted-subset datasets indicated that sequencing was incomplete.

From its cysteine to its phenylalanine, the CDR3 spans 15 amino acids. This entry keeps only the CDR3 DNA: 45 bases, framed from base 1. CDR1 is given as SGHNT and CDR2 as YYREEE, both from the germline V gene (reference sequence). From V the trimming removes 4 bases and from J it removes 5 bases, while the gene matches leave 5 bases of the junction unaccounted for. Donors were healthy HIV-negative adults with no recently reported acute infections or vaccinations. Only Caucasian adults living in Nashville, Tennessee, USA were represented among the donors. Magnetic negative selection was used to enrich CD4+ T cells, after which naive cells were positively selected on CD45RA and the negative fraction became the memory subset. After blood collection by leukapheresis, PBMCs were isolated using Ficoll-Histopaque density gradient centrifugation and then cryopreserved in the vapor phase of liquid nitrogen. Analytical flow cytometry was used to check the purity and quantity of every magnetically sorted T cell population. Genomic DNA was isolated from each sorted fraction and quantified by UV absorbance on a Nanodrop 2000c.

Concerning this clone itself: Its specific antigen is unknown. Base quality data are lacking; no much larger clone is found one base away.

Material: memory CD4+ T cells sorted from blood. The meaning of the sample's cell subset or site label: CD45RA-negative fraction. The rearranged chain carries TRBV5-4 and TRBJ2-3; 12 middle bases align to TRBD2. The source of this sequence is a man in his thirties or forties in good health. The CDR3: CASSLAGGPEDTQYF. The bases are TGTGCCAGCAGCCTAGCGGGAGGGCCGGAAGATACGCAGTATTTT. Here the CDR3 is joined to the reference TRBV5-4 and TRBJ2-3 genes, and the full variable domain is: ETGVTQSPTHLIKTRGQQVTLRCSSQSGHNTVSWYQQALGQGPQFIFQYYREEENGRGNFPPRFSGLQFPNYSSELNVNALELDDSALYLCASSLAGGPEDTQYFGPGTRLTVL.